This TCR beta chain was documented in a study of blood T cell repertoires in COVID-19. Study overall: Donors in the United States, Italy and Spain gave samples during acute or convalescent COVID-19. From T cells, B-cell-depleted T cells, or PBMCs came the material, which was cDNA or gDNA.

The V gene's germline CDR1 is MNHEY and CDR2 SVGEGT. Trimming removed 4 bases from V and 7 bases from J, with 8 bases in between. CDR3 length: 12 residues. Authors' data handling: By means of reference gene primer amplification, nucleated cell counts were estimated. Sequencing used immunoSEQ multiplex PCR; TCRdb keeps in-frame clones, though not all of them. V, J and clone size were drawn from that table, and D and trimming were deduced from the DNA. In the table there are 120,000 to 150,000 clones, around 88% of which are singletons. This TCR was sampled from a human donor in a cohort sampled during active COVID-19. The rearrangement uses TRBV6-2 or TRBV6-3 and TRBJ2-1, with a weak D call TRBD1 (6 bases). Sample: peripheral blood. In DNA form, the CDR3 reads TGTGCCAGCAGTTCCGACAGGAATGAGCAGTTCTTC. Translated: CASSSDRNEQFF.